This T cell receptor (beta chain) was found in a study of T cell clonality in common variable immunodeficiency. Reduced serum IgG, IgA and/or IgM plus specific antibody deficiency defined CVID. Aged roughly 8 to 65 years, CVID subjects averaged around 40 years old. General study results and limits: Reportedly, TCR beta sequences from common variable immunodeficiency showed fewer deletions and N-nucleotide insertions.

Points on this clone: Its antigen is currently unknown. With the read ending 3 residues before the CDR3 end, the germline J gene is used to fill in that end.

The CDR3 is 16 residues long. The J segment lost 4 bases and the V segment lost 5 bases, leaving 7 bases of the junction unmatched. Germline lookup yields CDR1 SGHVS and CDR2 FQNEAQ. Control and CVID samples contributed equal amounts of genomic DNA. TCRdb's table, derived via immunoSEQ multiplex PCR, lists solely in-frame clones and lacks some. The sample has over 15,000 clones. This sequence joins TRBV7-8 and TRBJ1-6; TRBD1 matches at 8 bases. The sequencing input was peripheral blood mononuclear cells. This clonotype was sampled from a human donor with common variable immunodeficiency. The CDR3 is CASSPGGAGYNSPLHF. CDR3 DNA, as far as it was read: TGTGCCAGCAGCCCAGGGGGCGCGGGGTATAATTCACCC.